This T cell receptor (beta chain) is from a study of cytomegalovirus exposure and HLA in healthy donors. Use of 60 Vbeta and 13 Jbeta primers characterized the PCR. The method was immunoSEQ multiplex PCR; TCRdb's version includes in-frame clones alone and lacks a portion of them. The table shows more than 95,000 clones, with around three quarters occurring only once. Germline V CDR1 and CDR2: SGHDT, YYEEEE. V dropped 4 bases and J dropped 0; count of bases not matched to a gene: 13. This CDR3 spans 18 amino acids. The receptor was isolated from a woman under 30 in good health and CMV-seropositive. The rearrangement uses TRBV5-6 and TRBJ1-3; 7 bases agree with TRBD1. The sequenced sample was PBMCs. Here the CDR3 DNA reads TGTGCCAGCAGCGCAGCTAGTGGGACAGAGAGCTCTGGAAACACCATATATTTT. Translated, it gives CASSAASGTESSGNTIYF.